This entry describes one T cell receptor (beta chain). Antigen specificity is unknown. For Graves' hyperthyroidism to be stable, ophthalmopathy could not progress within 18 months. Each patient was aged 18 to 65 and had newly diagnosed hyperthyroidism of under 2 months' duration. The sample belongs to a study of T cells in Graves' hyperthyroidism and ophthalmopathy. Study summary: At initial diagnosis, before any treatment had begun, peripheral blood was obtained.

Regions amplified from RNA transcripts were the TCR beta CDR3 regions. First-round RT-PCR of the TCR CDR3 relied on the HTBI primer set. TCRdb re-derived calls from the multiplex PCR reads in MiXCR, one entry per CDR3 protein. The sample lists over 700,000 distinct CDR3 sequences, 30% to 40% occurring once. The study's findings and limits: The model foresaw ophthalmopathy a median around 6 months prior to onset.

This CDR3 has 15 amino acids. The V end lost 4 bases, the J end lost 6 bases, and 13 bases lay between the germline ends. Per the germline V gene, CDR1 is PRHDT and CDR2 is FYEKMQ (reference sequence). This chain links TRBV13 with TRBJ1-6; the D gene is possibly TRBD1 (5 bases). This clonotype originated in a woman in her thirties or forties with Graves' hyperthyroidism. What was sequenced was blood. The CDR3 DNA reads TGTGCCAGCAGCTCTGGAGCAGGGAGTAATTCACCCCTCCACTTT. Translation gives CASSSGAGSNSPLHF.